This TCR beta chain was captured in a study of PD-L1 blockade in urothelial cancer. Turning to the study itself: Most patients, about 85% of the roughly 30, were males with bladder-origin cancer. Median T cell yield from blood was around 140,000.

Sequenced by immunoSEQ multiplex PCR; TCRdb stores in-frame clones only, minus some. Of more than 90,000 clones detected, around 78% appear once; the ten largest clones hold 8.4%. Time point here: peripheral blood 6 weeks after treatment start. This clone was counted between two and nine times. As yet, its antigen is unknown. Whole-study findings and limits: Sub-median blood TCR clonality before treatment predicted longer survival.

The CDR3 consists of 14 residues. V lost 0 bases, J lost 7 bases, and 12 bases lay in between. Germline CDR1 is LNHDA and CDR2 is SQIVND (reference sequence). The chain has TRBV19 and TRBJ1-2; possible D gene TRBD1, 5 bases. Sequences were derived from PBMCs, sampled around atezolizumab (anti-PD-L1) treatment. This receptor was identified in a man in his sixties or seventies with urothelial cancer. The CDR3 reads CASSIEAGRAGYTF. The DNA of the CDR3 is TGTGCCAGTAGTATAGAGGCAGGGCGAGCTGGCTACACCTTC.